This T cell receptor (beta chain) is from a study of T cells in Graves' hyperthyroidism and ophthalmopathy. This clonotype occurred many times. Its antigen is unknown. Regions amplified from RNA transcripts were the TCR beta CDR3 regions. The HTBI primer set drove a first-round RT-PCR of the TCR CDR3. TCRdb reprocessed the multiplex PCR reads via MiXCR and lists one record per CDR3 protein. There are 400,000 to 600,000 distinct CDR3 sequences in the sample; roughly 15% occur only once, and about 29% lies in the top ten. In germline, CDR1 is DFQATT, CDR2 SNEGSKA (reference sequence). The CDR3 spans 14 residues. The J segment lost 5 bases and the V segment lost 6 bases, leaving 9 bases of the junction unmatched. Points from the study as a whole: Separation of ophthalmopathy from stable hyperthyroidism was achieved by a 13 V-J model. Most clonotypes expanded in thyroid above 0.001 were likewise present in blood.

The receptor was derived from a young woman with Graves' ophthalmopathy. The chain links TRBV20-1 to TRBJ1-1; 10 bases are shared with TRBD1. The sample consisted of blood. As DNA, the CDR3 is TGCAGTGCCCCCGACAGGGGGCGAGGGACTGAAGCTTTCTTT. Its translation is CSAPDRGRGTEAFF.